A selection of T cell receptor beta chains follows, all from one sample in a study of shared clonotypes between healthy human individuals. Repertoires were generated with immunoSEQ multiplex PCR, while TCRdb's copy carries only in-frame clones and drops some. Of approximately 2.3 million clones in the sample, just over 90% were seen once. The sequenced sample was naive CD4+ T cells from PBMCs. These receptors all come from a man in his late teens or twenties in good health. Some clones in this sample may be carry-over from other donors' samples. CDR3s include the opening cysteine and the closing phenylalanine or tryptophan. D genes are given only for firm matches. Clone size is given for some rows only: seen once, a few or many times, or a class if the clone is expanded.

CDR3 length,J gene,clone size,D gene,V gene,CDR3 protein,CDR3 DNA
14,TRBJ2-7,NA,NA,TRBV18,CASSPGTVAHEQYF,TGTGCCAGCTCACCGGGGACGGTAGCCCACGAGCAGTACTTC
12,TRBJ1-1,NA,NA,TRBV7-2,CASSGDGTEAFF,TGTGCCAGCAGCGGTGATGGGACTGAAGCTTTCTTT
13,TRBJ2-3,NA,NA,TRBV6-5,CASTPLGTDTQYF,TGTGCCAGCACACCTTTAGGCACAGATACGCAGTATTTT
15,TRBJ2-7,once,TRBD2,TRBV18,CASSLTIGTSGEQYF,TGTGCCAGCTCACTAACAATCGGGACTAGCGGCGAGCAGTACTTC
14,TRBJ1-3,NA,NA,TRBV19,CATSFGGLGNTIYF,TGTGCCACCTCTTTCGGGGGCCTCGGAAACACCATATATTTT
14,TRBJ2-3,NA,NA,TRBV5-8,CASSALTDTDTQYF,TGTGCCAGCAGCGCCTTGACAGACACAGATACGCAGTATTTT
15,TRBJ2-1,NA,NA,TRBV5-1,CASSLVQVTYNEQFF,TGCGCCAGCAGCTTGGTTCAGGTTACATACAATGAGCAGTTCTTC
15,TRBJ2-5,NA,NA,TRBV5-1,CASSALWGVGETQYF,TGCGCCAGCAGCGCTCTCTGGGGGGTTGGAGAGACCCAGTACTTC
16,TRBJ2-7,NA,NA,TRBV28,CASRETLKRKPYEQYF,TGTGCCAGCCGAGAAACCCTGAAGCGTAAGCCCTACGAGCAGTACTTC
19,TRBJ1-2,NA,TRBD1,TRBV5-5,CASSLPGQGGEGYNYGYTF,TGTGCCAGCAGCTTACCGGGACAGGGAGGGGAGGGCTATAACTATGGCTACACCTTC
12,TRBJ2-7,NA,NA,TRBV30,CAGDRLSYEQYF,TGTGCCGGGGACCGGCTCTCCTACGAGCAGTACTTC
14,TRBJ2-5,NA,NA,TRBV5-1,CASSLGSREETQYF,TGCGCCAGCAGCTTGGGCTCGCGGGAAGAGACCCAGTACTTC
15,TRBJ2-7,NA,TRBD2,TRBV7-8,CASSYLAGDVAGQYF,TGTGCCAGCAGCTATCTAGCGGGGGACGTAGCCGGGCAGTACTTC
16,TRBJ2-7,once,TRBD1,TRBV7-2,CASSLVGTGLSYEQYF,TGTGCCAGCAGCTTAGTTGGGACAGGGCTCTCCTACGAGCAGTACTTC
12,TRBJ2-1,NA,TRBD1,TRBV27,CASSFEGGEQFF,TGTGCCAGCAGTTTTGAAGGGGGCGAGCAGTTCTTC
12,TRBJ2-7,few,TRBD1,TRBV6-5,CARRGLAYEQYF,TGTGCCAGAAGGGGGCTTGCCTACGAGCAGTACTTC
15,TRBJ1-3,NA,NA,TRBV28,CASSLRGAGGNTIYF,TGTGCCAGCAGTTTAAGGGGGGCGGGTGGAAACACCATATATTTT
15,TRBJ2-7,NA,TRBD1,TRBV5-6,CASSSPGQGSYEQYF,TGTGCCAGCAGTTCCCCGGGACAGGGATCCTACGAGCAGTACTTC
14,TRBJ1-1,NA,NA,TRBV7-2,CASSLARLNTEAFF,TGTGCCAGCAGCTTAGCACGGCTGAACACTGAAGCTTTCTTT
17,TRBJ2-1,NA,TRBD2,TRBV4-3,CASSQEITSGSFNEQFF,TGCGCCAGCAGCCAAGAAATTACTAGCGGGAGCTTCAATGAGCAGTTCTTC
15,TRBJ2-1,NA,NA,TRBV11-2,CASSSLRHSYNEQFF,TGTGCCAGCAGCTCATTACGGCACAGCTACAATGAGCAGTTCTTC
12,TRBJ2-7,NA,NA,TRBV29-1,CSVEWDGYEQYF,TGCAGCGTTGAGTGGGACGGCTACGAGCAGTACTTC
16,TRBJ2-2,NA,TRBD2,TRBV6-5,CASSWVTSGRGGELFF,TGTGCCAGCAGTTGGGTGACTAGCGGGAGGGGCGGGGAGCTGTTTTTT
13,TRBJ1-1,NA,NA,TRBV5-8,CASSITRNTEAFF,TGTGCCAGCAGCATAACAAGGAACACTGAAGCTTTCTTT
12,TRBJ1-1,NA,NA,TRBV29-1,CSVMRGDTEAFF,TGCAGCGTTATGAGGGGAGACACTGAAGCTTTCTTT
15,TRBJ2-7,NA,TRBD1,TRBV6-1,CASSERHLDRSQQYF,TGTGCCAGCAGTGAGCGCCACCTGGACAGGAGCCAGCAGTACTTC
15,TRBJ2-5,NA,NA,TRBV5-4,CASSLGERPGETQYF,TGTGCCAGCAGCTTGGGGGAACGCCCGGGGGAGACCCAGTACTTC